Listed here are 17 T cell receptor beta chains from one sample, sequenced in a study of human T cells and chemical hapten exposure. The time point here: pre-sensitization, week 0. Stated treatment: therapeutic diphenylcyclopropenone sensitization with weekly scalp DPC. TCRdb reanalysed the RACE reads using MiXCR and keeps one entry per CDR3 protein. The sample lists 45,000 to 65,000 distinct CDR3 sequences, more than 8% occurring once. The sequencing here drew on whole blood, taken in connection with sensitization to the hapten diphenylcyclopropenone (DPC). These receptors all come from a man aged 35 to 55 with alopecia areata. Some clones in this sample may be carry-over from other donors' samples.

This clonotype was recorded a few times. The rearrangement uses TRBV15 and TRBJ1-1, with D maybe TRBD1 (5 bases). The CDR3 totals 14 residues. Germline V lookup: CDR1 LNHNV, CDR2 YYDKDF (reference sequence). V was trimmed by 3 bases and J by 4 bases, leaving 12 bases between them. DNA of the CDR3: TGTGCCACCAGCAGGGGGGACGGACGCACTGAAGCTTTCTTT. Translation: CATSRGDGRTEAFF. Full variable domain (remainder filled in from reference TRBV15 and TRBJ1-1): DAMVIQNPRYQVTQFGKPVTLSCSQTLNHNVMYWYQQKSSQAPKLLFHYYDKDFNNEADTPDNFQSRRPNTSFCFLDIRSPGLGDTAMYLCATSRGDGRTEAFFGQGTRLTVV.

There are many counts of this clonotype. CDR3 sequence: CSARGFAGGTVSSYNEQFF. CDR3 sequence (DNA): TGCAGTGCTAGAGGTTTTGCGGGAGGGACCGTAAGCTCCTACAATGAGCAGTTCTTC. The rearrangement uses TRBV20-1 and TRBJ2-1, with 9 bases aligning to TRBD2. Germline V gene sequence: CDR1 DFQATT, CDR2 SNEGSKA (reference sequence). The CDR3 is 19 amino acids. The ends lost 1 base at V and 0 bases at J; junction bases unmatched: 13.

The chain combines TRBV28 with TRBJ1-2, with D maybe TRBD1 (6 bases). The CDR3 contains 13 residues. Trimming removed 8 bases from V and 4 bases from J, with 14 bases in between. Germline CDR1 and CDR2: MDHEN and SYDVKM. The CDR3 DNA reads as TGTGCCAGCCTCGGACAGTCCCTCTATGGCTACACCTTC. Translation gives CASLGQSLYGYTF.

The chain uses TRBV7-9 and TRBJ2-7, with 8 bases matching TRBD2. The germline CDR1 and CDR2 sequences are SEHNR and FQNEAQ (reference sequence). The CDR3 spans 13 residues. J lost 2 bases, V lost 6 bases, and 3 bases had no gene match. The chain's CDR3 is CASRTSGTYEQYF. The CDR3 DNA reads as TGTGCCAGCAGAACTAGCGGAACCTACGAGCAGTACTTC.

In its sample, this clonotype was seen many times. The chain is built from TRBV24-1 and TRBJ2-1; no clear D gene. Trimming took 0 bases from V and 6 from J, leaving 5 bases between them. Germline V gives CDR1 KGHDR, CDR2 SFDVKD. CDR3 length equals 13 residues. CDR3 nucleotides: TGTGCCACCAGTGATTTGGCTAGCAATGAGCAGTTCTTC. Translation gives CATSDLASNEQFF.

This rearrangement joins TRBV11-2 to TRBJ1-3; weak D call: TRBD1 (6 bases). Germline lookup yields CDR1 SGHAT and CDR2 FQNNGV. The V and J ends lost 3 bases and 4 bases respectively, with 16 bases between them. The CDR3 is made up of 16 amino acids. DNA for the CDR3: TGTGCCAGCAGCTTCGGGACACCAAGTTCCGGAAACACCATATATTTT. Protein product: CASSFGTPSSGNTIYF.

This clonotype appeared many times. The CDR3 DNA is TGCAGCGTTGAAAGGCAGGGGACCCAGTACTTC. This encodes CSVERQGTQYF. This rearrangement joins TRBV29-1 to TRBJ2-5, with a tentative D call TRBD1 (5 bases). Per the germline V gene, CDR1 is SQVTM and CDR2 is ANQGSEA. There are 11 residues in the CDR3. V was cut by 2 bases and J by 7 bases, with 8 bases left in between.

This clonotype was counted a few times. The chain joins TRBV20-1 to TRBJ2-2; D is perhaps TRBD2 (5 bases). Trimming cost V 3 bases and J 4 bases, with 9 bases left between them. The CDR3 has 13 amino acids. The germline CDR1 and CDR2 sequences are DFQATT and SNEGSKA (reference sequence). CDR3 coding DNA: TGCAGTGCTAGGGACTCGTCCACCGGGGAGCTGTTTTTT. As protein: CSARDSSTGELFF.

This clonotype came up many times. This rearrangement joins TRBV14 to TRBJ2-7, with TRBD1 identical over 7 bases. Germline values: CDR1 SGHDN, CDR2 FVKESK. The CDR3 loop spans 13 amino acids. Germline trimming cut 4 bases from V and 3 bases from J; bases unmatched to any gene: 3. Written as DNA, the CDR3 is TGTGCCAGCAGCCCGACAGGGAGCTACGAGCAGTACTTC. Translating it yields CASSPTGSYEQYF.

This clonotype was seen repeatedly, ten times or more. The chain employs TRBV10-3 and TRBJ2-7; D gene unclear. CDR1 ENHRY and CDR2 SYGVKD come from the germline V gene. Trimming took off 4 bases at V and 0 bases at J, with 13 bases between the two ends. The CDR3 is made up of 15 amino acids. Here the CDR3 reads CAISGSEYSSYEQYF. CDR3 DNA sequence: TGTGCCATCAGTGGGTCCGAATATAGCTCCTACGAGCAGTACTTC.

This clonotype was picked up many times. This chain connects TRBV27 to TRBJ2-1, with 7 bases identical to TRBD2. The V and J ends lost 6 bases and 1 base, in that order; junction bases with no gene match: 3. There are 14 residues in the CDR3. CDR1 MNHEY and CDR2 SMNVEV come from the germline V gene (reference sequence). In DNA form, the CDR3 reads TGTGCCAGCAGGGGGGGAGGGTCCTACAATGAGCAGTTCTTC. It encodes CASRGGGSYNEQFF.

This clonotype has more than one count but fewer than ten. V and J are TRBV20-1 and TRBJ2-1; 12 positions match TRBD2. From germline, CDR1 is DFQATT and CDR2 SNEGSKA (reference sequence). The CDR3 runs 14 residues. V lost 4 bases and J lost 8; bases outside the gene matches: 6. CDR3 protein: CSATWTSGNYEQFF. As DNA, the CDR3 is TGCAGTGCTACTTGGACTAGCGGGAACTATGAGCAGTTCTTC.

This clonotype was observed many times. The chain joins TRBV20-1 to TRBJ2-1, with 14 bases that match TRBD2. From germline, CDR1 is DFQATT and CDR2 SNEGSKA (reference sequence). With V trimmed by 6 bases and J by 4 bases, 14 bases remained unmatched. This CDR3 contains 18 residues. CDR3 loop: CSARPGLAGAVVYNEQFF. CDR3 in DNA: TGCAGTGCAAGACCGGGACTAGCGGGAGCAGTAGTGTACAATGAGCAGTTCTTC.

This clonotype was observed many times. The chain carries TRBV12-3 or TRBV12-4 and TRBJ2-2; D gene uncertain. Trimming cost V 5 bases and J 5 bases, with 12 bases left between them. The CDR3 length is 14 residues. CDR3 nucleotides: TGTGCCAGCAGTCCAGCTTTGGGGACCGGGGAGCTGTTTTTT. Translation gives CASSPALGTGELFF.

This clonotype was counted a few times. The chain uses TRBV9 and TRBJ2-2; unclear D gene. Germline V gene lookup returns CDR1 SGDLS and CDR2 YYNGEE. V shed 10 bases and J shed 0 bases, with 10 bases lying between them. The CDR3 is made up of 13 amino acids. The CDR3 DNA reads TGTGCCTCCGAAGTGACGAACACCGGGGAGCTGTTTTTT. It codes for CASEVTNTGELFF.

The chain links TRBV20-1 to TRBJ2-7; 10 nucleotides agree with TRBD1. Germline V gives CDR1 DFQATT, CDR2 SNEGSKA (reference sequence). This CDR3 contains 15 residues. V trimming: 0 bases; J trimming: 0 bases; junction bases outside the gene matches: 2. The chain's CDR3 is CSAREGTGVSYEQYF. The CDR3 nucleotides are TGCAGTGCTAGAGAGGGGACAGGGGTCTCCTACGAGCAGTACTTC.

The chain recombines TRBV5-1 with TRBJ2-3, with D perhaps given as TRBD1 or TRBD2 (5 bases each). V lost 2 bases and J lost 2, with 12 bases in between. This CDR3 spans 15 amino acids. CDR1 SGHRS and CDR2 YFSETQ come from the germline V gene. The CDR3 protein is CASSFVGPDTDTQYF. CDR3 sequence (DNA): TGCGCCAGCAGCTTCGTGGGACCCGACACAGATACGCAGTATTTT.